This record covers a single TCR beta chain. The antigen remains undetermined. Generated by immunoSEQ multiplex PCR, the TCRdb table keeps only in-frame clones and is missing some. Of more than 55,000 clones in the sample, approximately 78% were seen once. This record comes from a study of a mutant IDH1 vaccine in newly diagnosed glioma. About the research overall: Patients, over weeks 1, 3, 5, 7, 11, 15, 19 and 23, received a total of eight vaccinations.

Sample time point: week 23, last vaccination. The vaccine gave 300 ug of a 20-mer mutant IDH1 peptide subcutaneously per dose. Overall study findings and caveats: There seemed to be no relation between pseudoprogression and changes in top peripheral T cell clonotypes.

The V and J ends lost 4 bases and 4 bases, in that order; junction bases with no gene match: 1. Per germline, CDR1 MNHEY and CDR2 SVGAGI. The CDR3 sequence is 13 residues long. The chain employs TRBV6-5 and TRBJ1-2; 9 bases are shared with TRBD1. This receptor was identified in a woman between 35 and 50 years old with glioma. Some clones in this sample may be carry-over from other donors' samples. This sample comprised PBMCs, obtained from a glioma patient whose treatment included an IDH1 peptide vaccine. CDR3 sequence (DNA): TGTGCCAGCAGTTGGGACAGGGCCTATGGCTACACCTTC. Translated, it gives CASSWDRAYGYTF.